The subject of this entry is one T cell receptor beta chain. Its cognate antigen is unknown. Data came from immunoSEQ multiplex PCR; TCRdb stores just in-frame clones and leaves some out. Among tens of thousands of clones, just over 90% were seen once, and the ten largest hold less than 0.55%. Peripheral blood came from all dose cohorts at three timepoints. This specimen comes from a study of OX40 agonist ivuxolimab in advanced cancers. Study summary: A male proportion of 82.7% was recorded, with mean age roughly 62 years and range roughly 23 to 85. Study-level points and caveats: Fewer expanded clones were found on average in CD4+ than in CD8+ T cells. No antigen was identified for the clonally expanded peripheral T cells.

With 8 bases clipped from V and 0 bases from J, the junction kept 2 bases outside the gene matches. Per the germline V gene, CDR1 is ENHRY and CDR2 is SYGVKD. The CDR3 consists of 13 residues. The J gene is TRBJ1-2, the V gene TRBV10-3; 8 bases map to TRBD1. The sample in question was CD4+ or CD8+ T cells sorted from blood, obtained in a trial of the OX40 agonist ivuxolimab. This receptor was obtained from an adult with an advanced solid tumor such as melanoma, head and neck, liver or kidney cancer. DNA of the CDR3: TGTGCCATCTGGGACAGGACTAACTATGGCTACACCTTC. Protein sequence: CAIWDRTNYGYTF.